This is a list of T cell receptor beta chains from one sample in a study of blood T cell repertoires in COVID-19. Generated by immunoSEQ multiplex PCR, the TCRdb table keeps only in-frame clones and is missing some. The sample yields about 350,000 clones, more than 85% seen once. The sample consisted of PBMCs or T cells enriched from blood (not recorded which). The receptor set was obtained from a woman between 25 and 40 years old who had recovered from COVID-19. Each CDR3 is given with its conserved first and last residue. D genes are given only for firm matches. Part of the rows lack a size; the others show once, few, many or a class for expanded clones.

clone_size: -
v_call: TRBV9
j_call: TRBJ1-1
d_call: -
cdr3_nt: TGTGCCAGCAGCGCCGGCCCGGGGAACACTGAAGCTTTCTTT
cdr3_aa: CASSAGPGNTEAFF

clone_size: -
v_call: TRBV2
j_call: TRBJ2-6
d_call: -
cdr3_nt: TGTGCCAGCAAAACCGAGGGGGCCAACGTCCTGACTTTC
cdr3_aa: CASKTEGANVLTF

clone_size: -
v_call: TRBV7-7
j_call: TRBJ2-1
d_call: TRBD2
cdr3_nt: TGTGCCAGCAGCTTAGGGGGGGGCTCCTACAATGAGCAGTTCTTC
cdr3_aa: CASSLGGGSYNEQFF

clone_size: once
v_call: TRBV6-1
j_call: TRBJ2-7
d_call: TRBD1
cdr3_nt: TGTGCCAGCAGTGAAAGAGGGACAGGGGCCTACGAGCAGTACTTC
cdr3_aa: CASSERGTGAYEQYF

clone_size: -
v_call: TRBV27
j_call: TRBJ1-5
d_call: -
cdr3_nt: TGTGCCAGCAGTTCCGGGACATCTAGCAATCAGCCCCAGCATTTT
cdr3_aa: CASSSGTSSNQPQHF

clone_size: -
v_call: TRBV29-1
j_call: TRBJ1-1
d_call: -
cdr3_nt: TGCAGCGTTCCTCAGGAAGATGTCGGCACTGAAGCTTTCTTT
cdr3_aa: CSVPQEDVGTEAFF

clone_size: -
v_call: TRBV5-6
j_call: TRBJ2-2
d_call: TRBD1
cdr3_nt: TGTGCCAGCAGGGGACAGGGTGGGTCCGGGGAGCTGTTTTTT
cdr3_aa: CASRGQGGSGELFF

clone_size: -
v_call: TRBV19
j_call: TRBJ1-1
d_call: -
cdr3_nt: TGTGCCAGTAGTCCAACCTGGGGGGACACTGAAGCTTTCTTT
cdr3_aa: CASSPTWGDTEAFF

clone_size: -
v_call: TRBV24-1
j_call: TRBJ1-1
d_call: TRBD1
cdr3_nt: TGTGCCACCAGTGGCTCGGGACAGATGAACACTGAAGCTTTCTTT
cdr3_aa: CATSGSGQMNTEAFF

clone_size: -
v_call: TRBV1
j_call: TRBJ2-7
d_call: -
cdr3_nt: TGCACCAGCAGCCAAGGGAGGAGGAGCCCGAAGGGCAACCTAAGCTTTCGCGCCTACGAGCAGTACTTC
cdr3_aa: CTSSQGRRSPKGNLSFRAYEQYF

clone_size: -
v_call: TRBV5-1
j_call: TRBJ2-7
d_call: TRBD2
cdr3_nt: TGCGCCAGCAGCTTGGCAACTAGCGGGCCCAACTACGAGCAGTACTTC
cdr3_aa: CASSLATSGPNYEQYF

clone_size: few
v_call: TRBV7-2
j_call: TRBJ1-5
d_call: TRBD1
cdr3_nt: TGTGCCAGCAGCTTTGGGGGGACAGGGGCCAATCAGCCCCAGCATTTT
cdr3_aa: CASSFGGTGANQPQHF

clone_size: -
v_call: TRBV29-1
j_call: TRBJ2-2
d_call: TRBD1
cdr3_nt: TGCAGCGCCTGGACAGGGGGCGCCGGGGAGCTGTTTTTT
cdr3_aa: CSAWTGGAGELFF

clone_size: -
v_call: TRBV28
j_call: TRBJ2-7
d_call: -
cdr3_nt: TGTGCCAGCAGTTTAGTCGGGTTCGAGCAGTACTTC
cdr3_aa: CASSLVGFEQYF

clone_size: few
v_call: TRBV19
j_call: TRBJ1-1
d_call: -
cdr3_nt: TGTGCCAGTAGTATCCTCCGGGGCGGGAACCGAGGCACTGAAGCTTTCTTT
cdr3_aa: CASSILRGGNRGTEAFF

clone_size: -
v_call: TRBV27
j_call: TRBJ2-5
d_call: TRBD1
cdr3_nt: TGTGCCAGCAGTTTGAGGGGGCTAGGGGGTAGGGTAGAGACCCAGTACTTC
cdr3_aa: CASSLRGLGGRVETQYF

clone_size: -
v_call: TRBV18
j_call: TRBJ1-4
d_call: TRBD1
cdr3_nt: TGTGCCAGCTCACCGGGACAGGGCCCGGGTAATGAAAAACTGTTTTTT
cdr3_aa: CASSPGQGPGNEKLFF

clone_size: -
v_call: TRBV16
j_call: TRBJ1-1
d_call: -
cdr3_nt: TGTGCCAGCAGCCAATCCACAGTGGGAGTACCCCAGAACACTGAAGCTTTCTTT
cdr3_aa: CASSQSTVGVPQNTEAFF

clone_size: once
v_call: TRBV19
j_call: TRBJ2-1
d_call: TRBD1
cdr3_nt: TGTGCCAGTAGGACCGGGACAGCAAACAATGAGCAGTTCTTC
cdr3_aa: CASRTGTANNEQFF

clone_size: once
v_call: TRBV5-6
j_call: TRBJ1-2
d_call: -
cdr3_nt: TGTGCCAGCAGCCGGCGGGAAGCAAACTATGGCTACACCTTC
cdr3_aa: CASSRREANYGYTF

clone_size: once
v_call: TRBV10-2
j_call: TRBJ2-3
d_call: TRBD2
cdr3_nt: TGCGCCAGCAGTGAAGGCGGGGGGGCCGCAGATACGCAGTATTTT
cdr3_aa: CASSEGGGAADTQYF

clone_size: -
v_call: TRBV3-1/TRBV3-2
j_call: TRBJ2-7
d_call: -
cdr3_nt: TGTGCCAGCAGCCAACAACAGGGCTCCTACGAGCAGTACTTC
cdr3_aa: CASSQQQGSYEQYF